One and the same sample provided the 7 T cell receptor beta chains below, sequenced in a study of CD8 T cells in Susac syndrome. Random hexamers served to reverse transcribe roughly 0.5 to 1 ug RNA. TCRdb ran MiXCR on the immunoSEQ multiplex PCR reads and lists one entry per CDR3 protein. The top ten clones hold approximately 0.094% of a sample with about 200,000 distinct CDR3 sequences, 85% to 95% of them seen once. Sample: CD4+ T cells from PBMCs. The receptors stem from a human donor in good health.

This rearrangement joins TRBV20-1 to TRBJ1-3, with D perhaps matching TRBD1 (6 bases). The CDR3 runs to 15 residues. CDR1 and CDR2 (germline): DFQATT, SNEGSKA (reference sequence). V lost 3 bases and J lost 0, with 12 bases in between. The CDR3 DNA reads TGCAGTGCTAGTGTTGGGACATCCTCTGGAAACACCATATATTTT. Protein sequence: CSASVGTSSGNTIYF.

The chain recombines TRBV5-1 with TRBJ2-7; 7 positions agree with TRBD1. V dropped 4 bases and J dropped 3; count of bases not matched to a gene: 7. Germline loops: CDR1 SGHRS, CDR2 YFSETQ. The length of the CDR3 is 14 residues. This CDR3 is CASSLRTGHYEQYV. The CDR3 bases are TGCGCCAGCAGCCTCCGGACAGGACACTACGAGCAGTACGTC.

V and J are TRBV5-1 and TRBJ1-5, with D possibly matching TRBD1 (5 bases). Trimming shortened V by 4 bases and J by 1 base, and 9 bases separated the two germline ends. Germline CDR1 reads SGHRS; CDR2 reads YFSETQ. The CDR3 has 14 amino acids. The CDR3 spells CASSPGESNQPQHF. In DNA, the CDR3 is TGCGCCAGCAGCCCGGGGGAAAGCAATCAGCCCCAGCATTTT.

The CDR3 coding sequence is TGCGCCAGCAGCCATCCCGGGGAGGGGCAAAGGGGTGAGCAGTTCTTC. This codes for CASSHPGEGQRGEQFF. This rearrangement joins TRBV4-1 to TRBJ2-1, with 7 bases aligning to TRBD2. V shed 3 bases, J shed 9 bases, and the junction held 14 bases outside the gene matches. Germline CDR1 MGHRA, CDR2 YSYEKL. The CDR3 runs to 16 residues.

The rearrangement joins TRBV12-3 or TRBV12-4 to TRBJ2-4; D is unresolved. This CDR3 region has 14 residues. V lost 4 bases and J 4 bases, leaving 11 bases between the germline ends. The CDR3: CASSSRGLKNIQYF. The CDR3 coding sequence is TGTGCCAGCAGTTCCCGAGGATTGAAAAACATTCAGTACTTC.

The V and J genes are TRBV9 and TRBJ1-6, with no clear D. This CDR3 is 15 amino acids long. The germline CDR1 and CDR2 sequences are SGDLS and YYNGEE. The V gene lost 0 bases and the J gene lost 7 bases, with 11 bases spanning the gap. In nucleotides, the CDR3 is TGTGCCAGCAGCGTAGCGGAGGAGCCCAATTCACCCCTCCACTTT. Translated: CASSVAEEPNSPLHF.

This chain joins TRBV13 and TRBJ1-2, with no clear D. V was trimmed by 4 bases and J by 6 bases, leaving 9 bases between them. Germline V gene data show CDR1 as PRHDT and CDR2 as FYEKMQ (reference sequence). This CDR3 comprises 12 residues. CDR3 protein: CASSWGSDGYTF. For the CDR3, the DNA is TGTGCCAGCAGCTGGGGAAGCGATGGCTACACCTTC.